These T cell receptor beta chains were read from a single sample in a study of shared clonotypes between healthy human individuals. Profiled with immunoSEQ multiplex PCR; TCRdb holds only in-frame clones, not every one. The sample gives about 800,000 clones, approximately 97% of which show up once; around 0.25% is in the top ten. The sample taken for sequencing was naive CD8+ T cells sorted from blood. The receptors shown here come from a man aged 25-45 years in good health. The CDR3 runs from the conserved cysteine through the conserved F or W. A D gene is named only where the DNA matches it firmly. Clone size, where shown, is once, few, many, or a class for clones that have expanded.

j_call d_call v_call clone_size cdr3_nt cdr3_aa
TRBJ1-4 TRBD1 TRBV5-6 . TGTGCCAGCAGCACAGGGGGTGCTAATGAAAAACTGTTTTTT CASSTGGANEKLFF
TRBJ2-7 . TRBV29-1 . TGCAGCGTTGGGGGTGGGGACACACTACACGAGCAGTACTTC CSVGGGDTLHEQYF
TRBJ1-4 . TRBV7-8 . TGTGCCAGCAGCTTAGGACCGGCCCCCCGAGGAAAACTGTTTTTT CASSLGPAPRGKLFF
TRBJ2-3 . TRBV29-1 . TGCAGCGTTATGAGTCCTTACGATACGCAGTATTTT CSVMSPYDTQYF
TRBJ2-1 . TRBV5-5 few TGTGCCAGCAGCTTGTTAGCGGTAACCTACAATGAGCAGTTCTTC CASSLLAVTYNEQFF
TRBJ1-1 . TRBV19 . TGTGCCAGTAGTATTAGTCTGAACACTGAAGCTTTCTTT CASSISLNTEAFF
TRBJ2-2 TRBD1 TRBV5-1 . TGCGCCAGCAGCCCCTGGACAGGAGACACCGGGGAGCTGTTTTTT CASSPWTGDTGELFF
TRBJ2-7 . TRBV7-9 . TGTGCCAGCAGCCCTCATCGAAACGAGCAGTACTTC CASSPHRNEQYF
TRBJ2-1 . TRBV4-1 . TGCGCCAGCAGTCAGCACAATGAGCAGTTCTTC CASSQHNEQFF
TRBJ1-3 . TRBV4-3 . TGCGCCAGCAGCCAAGATCCAGGCAACTCTGGAAACACCATATATTTT CASSQDPGNSGNTIYF
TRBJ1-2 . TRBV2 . TGTGCCGCAGGGGGCTACACCTTC CAAGGYTF
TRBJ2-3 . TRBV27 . TGTGCCAGCAGTTTAGATCCTTTAGGCCTAGCTGCAGATACGCAGTATTTT CASSLDPLGLAADTQYF
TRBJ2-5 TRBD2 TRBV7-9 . TGTGCCAGCAGCCCATTAGCGGGAGTGGAGACCCAGTACTTC CASSPLAGVETQYF
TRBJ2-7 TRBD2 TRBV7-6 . TGTGCCAGTTCCGGGACTAGCGGGACGAACTACGACGAGCAGTACTTC CASSGTSGTNYDEQYF
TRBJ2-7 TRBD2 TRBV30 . TGTGCCTGGAGTGCTATTAGCGGGATTCCCTACGAGCAGTACTTC CAWSAISGIPYEQYF
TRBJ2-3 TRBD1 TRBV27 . TGTGCCAGCATCCCCACAGGGGGTGCCACAGATACGCAGTATTTT CASIPTGGATDTQYF
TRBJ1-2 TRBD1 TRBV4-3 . TGCGCCAGCAGCCAAGACATGACAGGGGCGATTAACTATGGCTACACCTTC CASSQDMTGAINYGYTF
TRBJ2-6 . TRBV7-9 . TGTGCCAGCAGCCAAGACGAGACGGCGAGCTCTGGGGCCAACGTCCTGACTTTC CASSQDETASSGANVLTF
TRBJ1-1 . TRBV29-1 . TGCAGCGTTGTCAGGTTGAACACTGAAGCTTTCTTT CSVVRLNTEAFF
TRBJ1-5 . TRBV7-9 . TGTGCCAGCAGCTTAGGCGGCAGCGGGGGAAATCAGCCCCAGCATTTT CASSLGGSGGNQPQHF
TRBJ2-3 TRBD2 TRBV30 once TGTGCCTGGGGACTAGCGGGGTACACAGATACGCAGTATTTT CAWGLAGYTDTQYF
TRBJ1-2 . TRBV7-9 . TGTGCCAGCAGCCCTGACACTATTAACTATGGCTACACCTTC CASSPDTINYGYTF
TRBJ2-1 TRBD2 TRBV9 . TGTGCCAGCAGTGCGGGGGGATACAATGAGCAGTTCTTC CASSAGGYNEQFF
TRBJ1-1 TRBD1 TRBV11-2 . TGTGCCAGCAGCGAGTCTGAGAAGGACAGGGTAGATTTAAACACTGAAGCTTTCTTT CASSESEKDRVDLNTEAFF
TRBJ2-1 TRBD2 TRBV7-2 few TGTGCCAGCAGTTCCCCGGGGGGTAGCTCCTACAATGAGCAGTTCTTC CASSSPGGSSYNEQFF
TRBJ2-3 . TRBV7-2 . TGTGCCAGCAGCCCTCCTCCTCTCGGCGGGCCGAGCACAGATACGCAGTATTTT CASSPPPLGGPSTDTQYF
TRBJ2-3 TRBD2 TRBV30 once TGTGCCTGGAGTGTGGGAGCGGGAGATGATACGCAGTATTTT CAWSVGAGDDTQYF
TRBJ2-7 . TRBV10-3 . TGTGCCATTGCTTCAAATTTCGAGCAGTACTTC CAIASNFEQYF